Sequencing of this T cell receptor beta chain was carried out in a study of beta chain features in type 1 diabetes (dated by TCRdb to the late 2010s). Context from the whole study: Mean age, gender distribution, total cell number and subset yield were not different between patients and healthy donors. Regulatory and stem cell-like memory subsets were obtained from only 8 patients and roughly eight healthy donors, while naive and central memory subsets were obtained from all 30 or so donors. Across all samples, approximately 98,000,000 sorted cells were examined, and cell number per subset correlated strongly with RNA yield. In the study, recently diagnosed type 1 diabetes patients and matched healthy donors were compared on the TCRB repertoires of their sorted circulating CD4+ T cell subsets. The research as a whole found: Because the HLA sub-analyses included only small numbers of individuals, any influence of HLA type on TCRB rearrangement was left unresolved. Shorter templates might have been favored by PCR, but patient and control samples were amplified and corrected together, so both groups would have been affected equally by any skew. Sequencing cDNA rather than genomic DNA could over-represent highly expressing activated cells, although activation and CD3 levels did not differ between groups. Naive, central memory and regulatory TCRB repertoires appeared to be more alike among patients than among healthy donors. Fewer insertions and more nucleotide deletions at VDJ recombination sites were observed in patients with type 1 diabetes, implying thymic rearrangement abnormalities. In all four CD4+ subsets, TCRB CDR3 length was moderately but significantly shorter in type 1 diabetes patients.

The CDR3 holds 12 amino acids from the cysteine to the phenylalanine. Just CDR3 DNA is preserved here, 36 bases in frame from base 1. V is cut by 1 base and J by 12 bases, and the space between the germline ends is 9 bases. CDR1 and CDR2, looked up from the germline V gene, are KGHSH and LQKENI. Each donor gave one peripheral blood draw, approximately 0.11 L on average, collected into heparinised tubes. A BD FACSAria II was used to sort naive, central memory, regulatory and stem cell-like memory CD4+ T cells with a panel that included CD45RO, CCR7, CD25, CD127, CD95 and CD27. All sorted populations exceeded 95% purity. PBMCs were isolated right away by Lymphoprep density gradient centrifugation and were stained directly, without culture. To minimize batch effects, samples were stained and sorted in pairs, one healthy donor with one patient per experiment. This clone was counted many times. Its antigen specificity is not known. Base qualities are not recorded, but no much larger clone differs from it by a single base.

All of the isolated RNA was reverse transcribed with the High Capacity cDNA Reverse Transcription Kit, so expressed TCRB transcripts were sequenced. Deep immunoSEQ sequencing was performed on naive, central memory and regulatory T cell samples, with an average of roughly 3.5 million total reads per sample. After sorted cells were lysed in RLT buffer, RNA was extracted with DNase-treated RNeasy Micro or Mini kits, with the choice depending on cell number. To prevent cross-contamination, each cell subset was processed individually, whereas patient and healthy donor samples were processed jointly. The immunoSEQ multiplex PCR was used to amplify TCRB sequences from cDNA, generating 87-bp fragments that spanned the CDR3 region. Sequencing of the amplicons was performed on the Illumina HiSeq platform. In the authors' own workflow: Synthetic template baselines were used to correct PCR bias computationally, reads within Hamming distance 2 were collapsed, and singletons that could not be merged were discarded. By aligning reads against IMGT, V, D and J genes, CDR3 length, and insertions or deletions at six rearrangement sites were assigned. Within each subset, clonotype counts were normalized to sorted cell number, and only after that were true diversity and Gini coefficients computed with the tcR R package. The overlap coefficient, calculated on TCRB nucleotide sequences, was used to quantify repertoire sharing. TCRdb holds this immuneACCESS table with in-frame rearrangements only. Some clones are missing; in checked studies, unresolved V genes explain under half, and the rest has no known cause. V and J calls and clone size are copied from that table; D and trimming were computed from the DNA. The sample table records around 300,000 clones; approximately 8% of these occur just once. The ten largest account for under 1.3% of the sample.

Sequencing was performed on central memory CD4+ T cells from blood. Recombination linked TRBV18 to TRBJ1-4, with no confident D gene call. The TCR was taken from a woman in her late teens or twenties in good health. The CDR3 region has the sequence CASSPQNRELFF. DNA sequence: TGTGCCAGCTCACCACAGAACCGGGAACTGTTTTTT.